This T cell receptor beta chain was profiled in a study of metastatic and nonmetastatic thyroid tumors. The overall study: Thyroid patients, malignant and benign, had repertoires compared across blood and tumor or nodule tissue. Study-level findings and limits: Benign nodules reportedly had significantly lower TCR beta diversity than malignant thyroid tumors in blood and tumor.

No patient received treatment before thyroid surgery. Germline V gene data show CDR1 as SNHLY and CDR2 as FYNNEI. CDR3 size: 15 residues. V shed 4 bases and J 6 bases; nucleotides not matched to a gene: 6. TCRdb re-analyzed the PCR reads through MiXCR. This sample carries approximately 34,000 clones, approximately 20% of them seen once, and the ten largest clones take over 9.5%. This clone was counted at least ten times. The antigen remains undetermined. The sequencing sample was made of blood. The V gene is TRBV2, the J gene TRBJ2-2, with TRBD2 matching over 9 bases. This TCR came from a female donor with papillary thyroid cancer or a benign thyroid nodule (not recorded which). Some clones in this sample may be carry-over from other donors' samples. Here the CDR3 DNA reads TGTGCCAGCAGTGTTGGGCTAGCGGGGCCCGGGGAGCTGTTTTTT. Its translation is CASSVGLAGPGELFF.